Included here is one T cell receptor beta chain sequence, with context. Its antigen is not known. The entry originates in a study of T cell repertoires in cytomegalovirus infection. About the study: Indications came from public TCR beta signatures; they pointed to CMV infection and to a matching HLA type. Overall study findings and caveats: HLA-C-restricted, CMV-specific TCR beta clonotypes were dominant ex vivo. Cumulative frequency of public TCR beta families picked out carriers of CMV plus the relevant HLA.

With 1 base removed from V and 6 bases from J, the gap between germline ends came to 24 bases. The CDR3 loop spans 19 amino acids. In germline, CDR1 is SEHNR, CDR2 FQNEAQ (reference sequence). Each CDR3 protein is one row after TCRdb ran MiXCR on the reads. The sample lists about 310,000 distinct CDR3 sequences; 15% to 20% were seen once. The sequence was collected from a human donor in good health (CMV status not recorded). Some clones in this sample may be carry-over from other donors' samples. Specimen: PBMCs. The chain links TRBV7-9 to TRBJ1-4; the D gene is possibly TRBD1 (5 bases). Here the CDR3 reads CASSLDFGDPGPIDEKLFF. As DNA, the CDR3 is TGTGCCAGCAGCTTAGATTTTGGCGACCCGGGACCGATCGATGAAAAACTGTTTTTT.